This TCR beta chain was captured in a study of molecular identifiers for immune sequencing clone quantification. Unmatched junction bases numbered 8, after V lost 8 bases and J lost 2 bases. Per the germline V gene, CDR1 is MDHEN and CDR2 is SYDVKM. The CDR3 loop spans 14 amino acids. Using its own MiXCR run on the PCR reads, TCRdb lists one record per CDR3 protein. Seen here are some 680,000 distinct CDR3 sequences, 25% observed once, and the top ten hold about 0.78%. The sample comprised naive CD8+ T cells from blood, with Jurkat cell RNA spiked in. As to subset: FACS-sorted CD8+CD4-CCR7+CD45RA+ naive T cells. This TCR came from a human donor in good health. Some libraries in this study had Jurkat cell RNA spiked in. The J gene is TRBJ2-7, the V gene TRBV28; 8 nucleotides line up with TRBD1. The CDR3 protein is CASGSRTGPYEQYF. CDR3 bases: TGTGCCAGCGGTTCTCGGACAGGGCCCTACGAGCAGTACTTC.